This TCR beta chain came from a study of cytomegalovirus exposure and HLA in healthy donors. At the level of the study: Researchers found that approximately 80% of 350 to 500 genotyped donors fell within the Caucasian-associated ancestry cluster. Overall study results and limits: Later analysis showed TCR association rates varying by HLA locus, highest for DRB1 and lowest for HLA-C. Certain indistinguishable V segments, among them TRBV6-2 and TRBV6-3, were excluded.

In the case of this clone: No antigen is known for it.

In germline, CDR1 is SNHLY, CDR2 FYNNEI. The junction had 5 bases not matched to a gene; V was cut back by 9 bases and J by 3 bases. This CDR3 is built from 13 residues. The PCR ran on 60 Vbeta and 13 Jbeta primers. Some clones are missing from TCRdb's copy, which holds only in-frame ones; the method was immunoSEQ multiplex PCR. The profile shows more than 100,000 clones, around 86% of them singletons. Sequencing was done on a sample of PBMCs. The V gene is TRBV2, the J gene TRBJ2-1; 7 bases align to TRBD2. This TCR came from a man aged 25 to 40 in good health and CMV-seronegative. The CDR3 here is CARGAGVYNEQFF. The DNA for the CDR3 is TGTGCCAGAGGCGCGGGGGTCTACAATGAGCAGTTCTTC.